This paragraph reports one T cell receptor beta chain. This clonotype occurred once. The antigen it binds to is not known. No base quality information exists; no much larger clone differs at one position. Resting on one read, the evidence is weak. This entry comes from a study of tumor-infiltrating lymphocytes in oesophageal squamous cell carcinoma (TCRdb year 2016). Libraries came from PCR. Sequencer: Illumina HiSeq 2000. TCRdb cleaned the public reads at Q25 with fastp, built clones with MiXCR and kept in-frame beta chains. Every CDR3 protein is listed once, alongside the most common genes and DNA of its rows. Here the sample has under 11,000 distinct CDR3 sequences; roughly three fifths occur a single time. The biggest ten clones account for 27% of the sample. From the cysteine through the phenylalanine, the CDR3 covers 16 amino acids. Here the CDR3 DNA is all that survives: 48 bases in frame from base 1. The germline V gene encodes CDR1 MNHGY and CDR2 SAAAGT.

The chain joins TRBV6-8 to TRBJ2-7, with TRBD2 perhaps the D gene, on 5 matching bases. The J call may not be correct, given that the DNA end is closer to TRBJ2-5. The receptor was derived from a female donor with esophageal squamous cell carcinoma. Material: esophageal tumor tissue. CDR3 region: CASRPSYYGNLETQYF. The DNA sequence is as follows: TGTGCCAGCAGGCCCTCATATTACGGGAATCTAGAGACCCAGTACTTC.